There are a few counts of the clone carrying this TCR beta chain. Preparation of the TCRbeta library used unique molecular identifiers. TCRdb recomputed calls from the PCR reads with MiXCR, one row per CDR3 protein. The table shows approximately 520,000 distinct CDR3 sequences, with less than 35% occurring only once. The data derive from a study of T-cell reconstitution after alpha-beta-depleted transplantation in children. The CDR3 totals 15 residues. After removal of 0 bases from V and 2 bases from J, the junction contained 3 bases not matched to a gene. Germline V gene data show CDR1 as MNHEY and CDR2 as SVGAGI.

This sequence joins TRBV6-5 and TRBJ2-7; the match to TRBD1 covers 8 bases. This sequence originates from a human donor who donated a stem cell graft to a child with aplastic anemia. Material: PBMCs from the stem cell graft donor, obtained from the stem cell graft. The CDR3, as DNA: TGTGCCAGCAGTTACTCGCAGGGGGCCACCTACGAGCAGTACTTC. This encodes CASSYSQGATYEQYF.